One and the same sample provided the 7 T cell receptor beta chains below, sequenced in a study of blood T cell repertoires in COVID-19. Assay used: immunoSEQ multiplex PCR; TCRdb lists only in-frame clones, some missing. This table has more than 150,000 clones, 80% to 90% appearing once. Sample: peripheral blood. The origin of the receptors is a woman older than 75 with COVID-19, enrolled during active disease.

The chain carries TRBV6-6 and TRBJ2-1; TRBD2 aligns across 8 bases. Trimming at V came to 6 bases and at J to 8 bases, leaving 15 bases not matched to a gene. The CDR3 spans 16 residues. Germline loops: CDR1 MNHNY, CDR2 SVGAGI (reference sequence). CDR3 region: CASREGISSGFDEQFF. Here the CDR3 DNA reads TGTGCCAGCAGGGAGGGTATCTCTAGCGGGTTCGATGAGCAGTTCTTC.

The chain recombines TRBV25-1 with TRBJ2-1; TRBD1 might be the D (6 bases). Looked up from germline, CDR1 is MGHDK and CDR2 is SYGVNS. Trimming took 5 bases from V and 4 from J, leaving 9 bases between them. This CDR3 is built from 13 residues. CDR3 protein: CASSLGQYNEQFF. The CDR3 region has the DNA TGTGCCAGCAGTTTAGGACAGTACAATGAGCAGTTCTTC.

The genes are TRBV6-5 and TRBJ2-1, with a possible D match to TRBD2 (6 bases). Germline V gives CDR1 MNHEY, CDR2 SVGAGI. This CDR3 region has 14 residues. V shed 6 bases and J shed 2 bases, with 11 bases lying between them. The CDR3 spells CASRPGVPYNEQFF. In nucleotides, the CDR3 is TGTGCCAGCAGACCGGGAGTCCCCTACAATGAGCAGTTCTTC.

The chain combines TRBV10-3 with TRBJ2-1; D is possibly TRBD1 (5 bases). Germline CDR1 is ENHRY and CDR2 is SYGVKD. V lost 2 bases, J lost 6 bases, and 11 bases lay in between. This CDR3 is 14 amino acids long. CDR3 in DNA: TGTGCCATCAGTGAGGGACAAAGCAGCAATGAGCAGTTCTTC. Residues: CAISEGQSSNEQFF.

The V call is TRBV5-5, the J call TRBJ1-2, with 7 bases identical to TRBD1. Germline-derived CDR1 and CDR2 are SGHKS and YYEKEE (reference sequence). The CDR3 consists of 15 residues. The V and J ends lost 0 bases and 1 base, in that order; junction bases with no gene match: 3. The CDR3 DNA follows: TGTGCCAGCAGCTTGGCAGGGGGTATTAACTATGGCTACACCTTC. It yields the protein CASSLAGGINYGYTF.

This clone was recorded once. The gene calls are TRBV6-2 or TRBV6-3 and TRBJ1-6; 7 nucleotides line up with TRBD1. The CDR3 contains 18 residues. Germline CDR1 MNHEY, CDR2 SVGEGT. Germline trimming cut 0 bases from V and 9 bases from J; bases unmatched to any gene: 14. The CDR3: CASSYSIGGQEGSSPLHF. The CDR3 DNA follows: TGTGCCAGCAGTTACTCCATTGGAGGACAGGAGGGAAGTTCACCCCTCCACTTT.

The rearrangement joins TRBV19 to TRBJ2-7; tentative D call: TRBD1 (6 bases). Germline V gene lookup returns CDR1 LNHDA and CDR2 SQIVND (reference sequence). V lost 3 bases, J lost 2 bases, and 14 bases lay in between. CDR3 length: 15 amino acids. The CDR3 is CASSMGRGRTYEQYF. The CDR3 DNA reads as TGTGCCAGTAGTATGGGCAGGGGCCGTACCTACGAGCAGTACTTC. Full variable domain (outside the CDR3, taken from reference TRBV19 and TRBJ2-7): DGGITQSPKYLFRKEGQNVTLSCEQNLNHDAMYWYRQDPGQGLRLIYYSQIVNDFQKGDIAEGYSVSREKKESFPLTVTSAQKNPTAFYLCASSMGRGRTYEQYFGPGTRLTVT.